This is a list of T cell receptor beta chains from one sample in a study of human T cells and chemical hapten exposure. A single record per CDR3 protein comes from TCRdb applying MiXCR to the RACE reads. The sample has 110,000 to 150,000 distinct CDR3 sequences, 10% to 15% seen once. Specimen: whole blood, collected in connection with sensitization to the hapten diphenylcyclopropenone (DPC). The receptors here all came from a woman aged 45 to 65 with alopecia areata. Some clones in this sample may be carry-over from other donors' samples. Each CDR3 is given with its conserved first and last residue. A D gene is named only where the DNA matches it firmly. Part of the rows lack a size; the others show once, few, many or a class for expanded clones.

CDR3aa,CDR3nt,j_gene,d_gene,abundance,v_gene
CASSFRVGTGELFF,TGTGCCAGCAGCTTCAGGGTTGGGACCGGGGAGCTGTTTTTT,TRBJ2-2,NA,few,TRBV27
CSASLAGVGYGYTF,TGCAGTGCTAGTTTGGCAGGGGTGGGATATGGCTACACCTTC,TRBJ1-2,NA,many,TRBV20-1
CSARFLAEDTQYF,TGCAGTGCTAGGTTCCTAGCGGAAGATACGCAGTATTTT,TRBJ2-3,TRBD2,NA,TRBV20-1
CASSPVDFGNEQFF,NA,TRBJ2-1,NA,many,TRBV5-1
CASSTGQARADTQYF,TGTGCCAGCAGCACTGGACAGGCCAGGGCAGATACGCAGTATTTT,TRBJ2-3,TRBD1,few,TRBV7-8
CASSFVGTDTQYF,TGTGCCAGCAGTTTTGTGGGCACAGATACGCAGTATTTT,TRBJ2-3,NA,many,TRBV28
CASSLPRGQYTGELFF,TGTGCCAGCTCACTGCCGCGAGGACAGTACACCGGGGAGCTGTTTTTT,TRBJ2-2,NA,few,TRBV18
CASSLDRGGQYF,TGTGCCAGCAGCTTAGATCGGGGCGGGCAGTACTTC,TRBJ2-7,NA,NA,TRBV11-2
CAWRRGGTQYF,TGTGCCTGGAGGCGGGGAGGTACGCAGTATTTT,TRBJ2-3,NA,few,TRBV30
CASRTSRTRETQYF,TGTGCCAGCAGAACTAGCCGAACAAGGGAGACCCAGTACTTC,TRBJ2-5,NA,NA,TRBV6-2/TRBV6-3
CASSSDRGRSPLHF,TGCGCCAGCAGCTCGGACAGGGGGCGATCACCCCTCCACTTT,TRBJ1-6,TRBD1,few,TRBV5-1
CASRPRLNSPLHF,TGTGCCAGCAGACCCCGACTTAATTCACCCCTCCACTTT,TRBJ1-6,NA,few,TRBV27
CASGFSGANVLTF,TGTGCCAGCGGCTTCTCTGGGGCCAACGTCCTGACTTTC,TRBJ2-6,NA,few,TRBV11-3
CASSVATSGSNEQFF,TGTGCCAGCAGCGTAGCTACTAGCGGGAGCAATGAGCAGTTCTTC,TRBJ2-1,TRBD2,few,TRBV9
CASSRRGGPKETQYF,TGTGCCAGCAGTCGGAGGGGTGGACCGAAAGAGACCCAGTACTTC,TRBJ2-5,NA,NA,TRBV6-5
CATSDRDRPGPPQHF,TGTGCCACCAGTGACCGAGACAGGCCGGGTCCGCCCCAGCATTTT,TRBJ1-5,NA,NA,TRBV24-1
CASSLGSSGTPYEQYF,TGTGCCAGCAGCTTAGGTTCTAGCGGGACCCCCTACGAGCAGTACTTC,TRBJ2-7,TRBD2,few,TRBV7-2
CASRGSANVLTF,TGTGCCAGCCGGGGGTCCGCCAACGTCCTGACTTTC,TRBJ2-6,NA,once,TRBV7-9
CASSSGVGGPQETQYF,TGTGCCAGCAGCTCCGGAGTGGGGGGACCTCAAGAGACCCAGTACTTC,TRBJ2-5,NA,NA,TRBV11-2
CASSQEGQGTVDTQYF,TGCGCCAGCAGCCAAGAGGGTCAAGGGACGGTAGATACGCAGTATTTT,TRBJ2-3,NA,NA,TRBV4-1
CASTPGSRPQHF,TGTGCCAGCACTCCGGGGTCGAGGCCCCAGCATTTT,TRBJ1-5,NA,NA,TRBV12-3/TRBV12-4
CGGQGANWAGYNEQFF,TGCGGAGGACAGGGTGCGAATTGGGCGGGATACAATGAGCAGTTCTTC,TRBJ2-1,TRBD1,NA,TRBV29-1
CASRPEVRAGDTGELFF,TGTGCCAGCAGACCGGAAGTGCGAGCGGGTGACACCGGGGAGCTGTTTTTT,TRBJ2-2,NA,NA,TRBV7-9
CASSPATGDQPQHF,TGTGCCAGCTCACCCGCGACAGGGGACCAGCCCCAGCATTTT,TRBJ1-5,TRBD1,few,TRBV18
CASSPPDQPYEQYF,TGTGCCAGCTCACCACCAGATCAGCCTTACGAGCAGTACTTC,TRBJ2-7,NA,many,TRBV18
CASSARLAAYEQYF,TGTGCCAGCAGTGCCCGACTAGCGGCCTACGAGCAGTACTTC,TRBJ2-7,TRBD2,many,TRBV6-5
CSARDQAGVADTQYF,TGCAGTGCTAGAGACCAAGCGGGAGTTGCAGATACGCAGTATTTT,TRBJ2-3,TRBD2,NA,TRBV20-1
CASSPRSGGNEQFF,TGTGCCAGCTCACCTCGGAGCGGGGGAAATGAGCAGTTCTTC,TRBJ2-1,TRBD2,NA,TRBV18
CASSSAIGEQFF,TGTGCCAGCAGCTCGGCCATAGGAGAGCAGTTCTTC,TRBJ2-1,NA,NA,TRBV11-3
CASRRTVEAFF,TGTGCCAGTAGAAGGACAGTTGAAGCTTTCTTT,TRBJ1-1,NA,many,TRBV19
CASSLGGTVNTEAFF,TGTGCCAGCAGCTTAGGGGGCACGGTGAACACTGAAGCTTTCTTT,TRBJ1-1,NA,NA,TRBV7-3
CASSPPSPSGETQYF,TGTGCCAGCTCACCACCGTCCCCCAGCGGGGAGACCCAGTACTTC,TRBJ2-5,NA,few,TRBV18
CASSLAPVGGGTGELFF,TGTGCCAGCAGCTTAGCCCCTGTGGGGGGCGGTACCGGGGAGCTGTTTTTT,TRBJ2-2,NA,NA,TRBV7-6
CASSPPQGKGYEQYF,TGTGCCAGCTCACCCCCACAGGGTAAGGGGTACGAGCAGTACTTC,TRBJ2-7,NA,few,TRBV18
CSVGTPGRSYNEQFF,TGCAGCGTTGGGACTCCGGGGAGGTCCTACAATGAGCAGTTCTTC,TRBJ2-1,NA,many,TRBV29-1
CASSQDISGIGEQYF,TGCGCCAGCAGCCAAGATATAAGCGGGATTGGCGAGCAGTACTTC,TRBJ2-7,TRBD2,many,TRBV4-3
CASSQKGPETEAFF,TGTGCCAGCAGTCAGAAGGGACCGGAGACCGAAGCTTTCTTT,TRBJ1-1,NA,few,TRBV6-6
CASSLLAGGGEQYF,TGTGCCAGCAGTTTACTAGCGGGAGGGGGGGAGCAGTACTTC,TRBJ2-7,TRBD2,once,TRBV12-3/TRBV12-4
CAVGGSRGMNTEAFF,TGTGCCGTGGGAGGGAGCAGGGGGATGAACACTGAAGCTTTCTTT,TRBJ1-1,TRBD1,few,TRBV7-9
CASSSPGYSYEQYF,TGTGCCAGCAGTTCGCCCGGCTACTCCTACGAGCAGTACTTC,TRBJ2-7,NA,few,TRBV27
CASSPARGGTDTQYF,TGTGCCAGCAGCCCCGCGAGGGGCGGCACAGATACGCAGTATTTT,TRBJ2-3,NA,few,TRBV3-1
CSASPLNTEAFF,TGCAGTGCAAGTCCCCTTAACACTGAAGCTTTCTTT,TRBJ1-1,NA,few,TRBV20-1
CASSPAEGDEQFF,TGTGCCAGCAGCCCCGCTGAAGGGGATGAGCAGTTCTTC,TRBJ2-1,NA,few,TRBV7-6
CASSSRSSGSSYNEQFF,TGTGCCAGCAGCTCCCGATCTAGCGGGAGCTCCTACAATGAGCAGTTCTTC,TRBJ2-1,TRBD2,many,TRBV7-8
CASSLDRVAKNIQYF,TGTGCCAGCAGCTTAGACAGAGTAGCCAAAAACATTCAGTACTTC,TRBJ2-4,NA,many,TRBV11-2
CASSETASYEQYF,TGTGCCAGCAGTGAGACAGCCTCCTACGAGCAGTACTTC,TRBJ2-7,NA,many,TRBV6-1
CSARPSGIVTDTQYF,TGCAGTGCTAGACCTAGCGGAATCGTCACAGATACGCAGTATTTT,TRBJ2-3,TRBD2,few,TRBV20-1
CASTLAGERNEQFF,TGTGCCAGCACCTTAGCGGGAGAGCGCAATGAGCAGTTCTTC,TRBJ2-1,TRBD2,few,TRBV6-5
CASSDGLAVSYEQYF,TGTGCCAGCAGCGACGGACTAGCGGTCTCCTACGAGCAGTACTTC,TRBJ2-7,TRBD2,few,TRBV28
CASSSTSFQETQYF,TGTGCCAGCAGCTCGACAAGCTTCCAAGAGACCCAGTACTTC,TRBJ2-5,NA,few,TRBV7-6
CASSRATGSLYNEQFF,TGCGCCAGCAGCCGCGCCACCGGGAGCCTATACAATGAGCAGTTCTTC,TRBJ2-1,NA,many,TRBV4-3
CASSLVAGVINQPQHF,TGTGCCAGCAGCTTAGTAGCCGGGGTGATCAATCAGCCCCAGCATTTT,TRBJ1-5,NA,few,TRBV7-9
CASSVDRQGQETQYF,TGTGCCAGCAGTGTGGACAGGCAGGGGCAAGAGACCCAGTACTTC,TRBJ2-5,TRBD1,many,TRBV6-2/TRBV6-3